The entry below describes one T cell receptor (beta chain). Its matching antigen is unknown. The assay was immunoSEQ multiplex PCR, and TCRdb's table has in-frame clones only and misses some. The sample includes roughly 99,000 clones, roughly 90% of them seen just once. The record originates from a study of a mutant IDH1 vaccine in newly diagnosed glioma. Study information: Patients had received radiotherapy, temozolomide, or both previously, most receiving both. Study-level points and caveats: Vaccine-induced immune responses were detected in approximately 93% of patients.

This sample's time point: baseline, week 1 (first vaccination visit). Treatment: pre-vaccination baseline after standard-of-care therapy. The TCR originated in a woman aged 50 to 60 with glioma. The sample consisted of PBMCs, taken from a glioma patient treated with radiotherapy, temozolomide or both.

CDR3 loop: CASSRGGTNEKLFF. In nucleotides, the CDR3 is TGTGCCAGCAGCAGAGGGGGAACTAATGAAAAACTGTTTTTT. The chain employs TRBV5-5 and TRBJ1-4, with TRBD1 as a possible D gene (6 bases). The CDR3 has 14 amino acids. With 4 bases removed from V and 1 base from J, the gap between germline ends came to 8 bases. Germline loops: CDR1 SGHKS, CDR2 YYEKEE (reference sequence).